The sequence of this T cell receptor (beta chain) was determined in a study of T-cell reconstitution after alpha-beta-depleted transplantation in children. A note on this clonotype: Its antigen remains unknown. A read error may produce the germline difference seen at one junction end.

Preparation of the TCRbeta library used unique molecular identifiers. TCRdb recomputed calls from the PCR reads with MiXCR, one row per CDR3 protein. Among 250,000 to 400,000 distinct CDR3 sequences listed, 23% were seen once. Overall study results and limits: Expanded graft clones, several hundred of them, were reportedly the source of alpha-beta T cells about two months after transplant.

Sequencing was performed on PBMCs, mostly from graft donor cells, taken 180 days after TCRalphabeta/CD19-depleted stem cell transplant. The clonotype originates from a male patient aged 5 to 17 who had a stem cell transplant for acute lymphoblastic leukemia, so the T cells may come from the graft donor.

Written as DNA, the CDR3 is TGTGCCAGCAGCTTGGGGACAGGGCCTGGAAACACCGTATATTTT. Its translation: CASSLGTGPGNTVYF. V is TRBV5-8 and J is TRBJ1-3; 8 bases map to TRBD1. The CDR3 has 15 residues. Germline lookup yields CDR1 SGHTS and CDR2 YDEGEE.